The entry that follows covers one TCR beta chain sequence. The antigen remains undetermined. Clones were sequenced by immunoSEQ multiplex PCR, and TCRdb holds only the in-frame ones, with some missing. The data show around 34,000 clones, with 93% seen just once and 7.9% held by the top ten. These data are taken from a study of T cells in localized non-small cell lung cancer. Germline V gene data show CDR1 as SNHLY and CDR2 as FYNNEI. Trimming took 3 bases from V and 6 from J, leaving 17 bases between them. The CDR3 totals 16 residues. Study-level findings and limits: Uninvolved adjacent lung had the highest recorded T cell clonality, with tumor below it.

Sequenced material: peripheral blood, taken before any cancer treatment. The rearrangement links TRBV2 to TRBJ1-4; D is ambiguous. The TCR originated in an older female donor with stage I lung adenocarcinoma. In nucleotides, the CDR3 is TGTGCCAGCAGTGACCAAAAAGGCCTAAGATATGAAAAACTGTTTTTT. Its translation is CASSDQKGLRYEKLFF.